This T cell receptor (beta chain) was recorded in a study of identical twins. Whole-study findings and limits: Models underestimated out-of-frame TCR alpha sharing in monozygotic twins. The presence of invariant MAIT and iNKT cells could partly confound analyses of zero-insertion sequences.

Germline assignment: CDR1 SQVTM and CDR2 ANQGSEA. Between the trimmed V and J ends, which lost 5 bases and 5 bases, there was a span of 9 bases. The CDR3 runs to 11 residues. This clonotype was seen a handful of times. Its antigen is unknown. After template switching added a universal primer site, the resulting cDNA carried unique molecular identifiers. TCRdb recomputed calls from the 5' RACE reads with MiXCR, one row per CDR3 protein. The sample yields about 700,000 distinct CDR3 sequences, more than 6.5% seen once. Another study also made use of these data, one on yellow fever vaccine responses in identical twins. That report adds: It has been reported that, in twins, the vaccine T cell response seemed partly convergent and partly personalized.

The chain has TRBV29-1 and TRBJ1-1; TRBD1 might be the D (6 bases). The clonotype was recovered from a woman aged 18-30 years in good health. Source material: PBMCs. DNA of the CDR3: TGCAGCGTTTCGAGGGGGACTGAAGCTTTCTTT. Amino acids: CSVSRGTEAFF.